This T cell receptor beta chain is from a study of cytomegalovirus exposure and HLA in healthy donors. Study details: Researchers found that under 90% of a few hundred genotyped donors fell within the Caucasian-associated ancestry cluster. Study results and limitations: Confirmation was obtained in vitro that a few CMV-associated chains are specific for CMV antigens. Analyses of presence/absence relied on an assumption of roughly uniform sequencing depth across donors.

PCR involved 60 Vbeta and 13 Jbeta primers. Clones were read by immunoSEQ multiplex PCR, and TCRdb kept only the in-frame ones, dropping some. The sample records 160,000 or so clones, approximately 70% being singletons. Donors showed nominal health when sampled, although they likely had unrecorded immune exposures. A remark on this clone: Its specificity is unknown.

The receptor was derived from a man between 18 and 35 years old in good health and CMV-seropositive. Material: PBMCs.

As DNA, the CDR3 is TGCGCCAGCAGCCTCGCCCCACGCCGGGGGATCCAAGAGACCCAGTACTTC. Translation: CASSLAPRRGIQETQYF. The chain is built from TRBV4-1 and TRBJ2-5, with D perhaps TRBD2 (6 bases). Trimming cost V 4 bases and J 1 base, with 19 bases left between them. Germline CDR1 is MGHRA and CDR2 is YSYEKL. CDR3 length: 17 amino acids.